The 4 T cell receptor beta chains listed next were all sequenced from one sample in a study of OX40 agonist ivuxolimab in advanced cancers. Clones were read by immunoSEQ multiplex PCR, and TCRdb kept only the in-frame ones, dropping some. The data show more than 40,000 clones, around nine tenths seen once. The input for sequencing was CD4+ or CD8+ T cells sorted from blood, taken in a trial of the OX40 agonist ivuxolimab. The receptors were sampled from an adult with an advanced solid tumor such as melanoma, head and neck, liver or kidney cancer.

The rearrangement links TRBV5-1 to TRBJ2-5; TRBD2 agrees at 8 bases. Trimming cost V 1 base and J 1 base; bases outside gene matches: 9. Germline V gene lookup returns CDR1 SGHRS and CDR2 YFSETQ. This CDR3 contains 17 residues. The CDR3 loop reads CASSLFLKRGTQETQYF. The CDR3 nucleotides are TGCGCCAGCAGCTTGTTTTTGAAGCGGGGGACCCAAGAGACCCAGTACTTC.

This clone occurred once. The V and J genes are TRBV29-1 and TRBJ2-3, with a weak D call TRBD2 (7 bases). V was cut by 6 bases and J by 1 base, with 23 bases left in between. Germline values: CDR1 SQVTM, CDR2 ANQGSEA. The CDR3 has 17 amino acids. DNA for the CDR3: TGCAGCGTCGGGGGGCTAGCGGCCGGATATGGCACAGATACGCAGTATTTT. This codes for CSVGGLAAGYGTDTQYF.

The chain uses TRBV4-3 and TRBJ2-3, with a weak D call TRBD2 (6 bases). The germline V gene has CDR1 LGHNA and CDR2 YSLEER. The CDR3 covers 14 residues. The V gene lost 1 base and the J gene lost 5 bases, with 10 bases spanning the gap. CDR3 in amino acids: CASSQGRERDTQYF. The DNA of the CDR3 is TGCGCCAGCAGCCAAGGGCGGGAAAGAGATACGCAGTATTTT.

The genes are TRBV6-1 and TRBJ1-2; the D is unclear. Germline V lookup: CDR1 MNHNS, CDR2 SASEGT. Deletions cut 0 bases from V and 3 bases from J, with 5 bases between. This CDR3 comprises 13 residues. The CDR3 sequence is CASSEAAHYGYTF. In nucleotides, the CDR3 is TGTGCCAGCAGTGAAGCGGCGCACTATGGCTACACCTTC.